This entry concerns a single TCR beta chain. Its antigen has not been determined. Qualities for individual bases were not recorded, and no much larger clone is one base off. The CDR3 has 15 amino acids, counting the end cysteine and phenylalanine. The only DNA kept is the CDR3, 45 bases in frame from the first base. V and J are trimmed by 5 bases and 4 bases, and the gene matches miss 10 bases of the junction. Looking up the germline V gene yields CDR1 MDHEN and CDR2 SYDVKM. This specimen belongs to a study of neoadjuvant anti-PD-1 for oral cavity cancer listed by TCRdb under 2021. Broadly, across the study: Patients mostly received three to four biweekly doses of nivolumab at 3 mg/kg before curative-intent surgical resection. Patients without progression received a fourth nivolumab dose around day 43 and underwent definitive surgical resection on days 50-56. Under RECIST 1.1, a patient counted as a responder if showing complete response, partial response or stable disease, and as a non-responder if showing progression. The parent correlative cohort had around 11 patients and a response rate of roughly 31%. Study-wide conclusions, independent of this receptor: The TCR analyses had only a few patients in each response group, and the authors called for validation in larger cohorts. After neoadjuvant nivolumab, significantly higher T cell clonality (Gini index) was found within PBMCs in non-responders than in responders. A higher pretreatment blood Treg/Th17 ratio correlated with both higher pretreatment blood TCRbeta clonality and lower post-treatment tumor TCRbeta clonality.

The time point tag for this specimen amounts to: before neoadjuvant nivolumab. Patients were newly diagnosed with stage II-IVA oral cavity squamous cell carcinoma and had received no prior systemic or radiation treatment. The cohort was composed of patients with HPV-negative, locally advanced oral cavity squamous cell carcinoma. No culture maintenance or expansion was done, as the peripheral blood mononuclear cells went straight to analysis. Samples came from a longitudinal correlative study of a single-arm phase II trial of neoadjuvant nivolumab in oral cavity squamous cell carcinoma. Genomic DNA-based TCRbeta sequencing was performed on subject-matched pre- and post-treatment PBMCs and tumors from three responders and three non-responders. Peripheral blood mononuclear cells were collected before nivolumab treatment and again after treatment, at the time of surgery. The Maxwell RSC DNA from Cells kit was used to extract genomic DNA from PBMCs.

For deep sequencing, each PBMC sample was run in six replicates, with libraries mostly built from about 500 ng of input genomic DNA. The immunoSEQ hsTCRbeta kit was used to prepare TCRbeta libraries according to the manufacturer's instructions. Sequencing of the completed libraries took place using an Illumina NovaSeq 6000 S4 flow cell after they had been pooled to 2.5 to 3.5 nM. For the original study's pipeline: The immunoSEQ Analyzer handled quality control and preprocessing of the raw data. The analysis was restricted to productive rearrangements, with each unique CDR3 amino acid sequence defining a clonotype. Using the R package tcR, the researchers computed the Gini-Simpson index as their estimate of repertoire clonality. Student's t test was used to compare Gini indices, and Pearson correlation was used to assess associations with tumor size change. TCRdb mirrors the immuneACCESS table, restricted to in-frame sequences. Some clones are absent from its copies; in checked studies, under half trace to an unresolved V gene, and the reason for the others is unknown. Clone size and V and J calls were adopted from that table, with D and trimming inferred from the DNA. Counted in this sample were 50,000 to 65,000 clones; roughly 84% of them appeared once. 2.5% to 3% of the sample lies in the top ten.

The chain uses TRBV28 and TRBJ1-1, with TRBD1 identical over 7 junction bases. Sample: PBMCs, taken before nivolumab (anti-PD-1) treatment. The receptor comes from a person aged 40 to 85 with oral cavity squamous cell carcinoma. The DNA sequence reads TGTGCCAGCAGTCGAGACAGGGCTGGGATCACTGAAGCTTTCTTT. It codes for CASSRDRAGITEAFF.